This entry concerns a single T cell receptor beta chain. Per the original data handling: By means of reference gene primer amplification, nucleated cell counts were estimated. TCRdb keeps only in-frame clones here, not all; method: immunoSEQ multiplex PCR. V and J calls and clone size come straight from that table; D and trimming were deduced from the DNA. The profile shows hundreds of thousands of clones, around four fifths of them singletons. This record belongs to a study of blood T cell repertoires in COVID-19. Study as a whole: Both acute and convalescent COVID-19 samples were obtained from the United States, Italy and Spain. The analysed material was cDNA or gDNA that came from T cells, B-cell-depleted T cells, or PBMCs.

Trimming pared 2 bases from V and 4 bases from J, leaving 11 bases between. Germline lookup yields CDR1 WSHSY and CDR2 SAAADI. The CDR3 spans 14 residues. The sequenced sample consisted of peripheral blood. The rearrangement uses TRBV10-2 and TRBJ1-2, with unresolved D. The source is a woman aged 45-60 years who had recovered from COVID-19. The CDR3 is CASSEEGSAYGYTF. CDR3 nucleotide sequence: TGCGCCAGCAGTGAGGAGGGTTCGGCCTATGGCTACACCTTC.